This is a list of T cell receptor beta chains from one sample in a study of regulatory T cells in long-lasting Graves disease. One entry per CDR3 protein results from TCRdb running MiXCR on the multiplex PCR reads. The sample contains 550,000 to 700,000 distinct CDR3 sequences, about 16% of which appear only once. This sample was also put to use in a study of T cells in Graves' hyperthyroidism and ophthalmopathy.

Source: peripheral blood mononuclear cells (PBMCs), taken at new diagnosis, from a patient treated with antithyroid drugs. Receptors were obtained from a man aged 18 to 30 with Graves disease. The CDR3 runs from the conserved cysteine through the conserved F or W. D genes are given only for firm matches. The size entry is marked missing in some rows and otherwise reads once, few, many or a size class.

J gene	V gene	D gene	clone size	CDR3 DNA	CDR3 protein
TRBJ1-6	TRBV20-1	-	-	TGCAGTGCTAGAGGATTGCAGGGGTTGCGAAATTCACCCCTCTACTTT	CSARGLQGLRNSPLYF
TRBJ2-7	TRBV29-1	-	few	TGCAGCGTTGGGGCGGACAGTTCCTACGAGCAGTACTTC	CSVGADSSYEQYF
TRBJ2-1	TRBV7-8	-	many	TGTGCCAGCAGCCGCGAGAGCCAGGTAGACAATGAGCAGTTCTTC	CASSRESQVDNEQFF
TRBJ2-1	TRBV5-1	-	-	TGCGCCAGTAGGAGCGGAGACTCCTACAATGAGCAGTTCTTC	CASRSGDSYNEQFF
TRBJ1-1	TRBV12-5	TRBD1	many	TGTGCTAGTGGTCAAGGGACAGGGGTTTCGGACACTGAAGCTTTCTTT	CASGQGTGVSDTEAFF
TRBJ2-2	TRBV6-5	TRBD1	many	TGTGCCAGCAGTTCTTTACCGGGACAGGGGGTCCCCGGGGAGCTGTTTTTT	CASSSLPGQGVPGELFF
TRBJ2-3	TRBV5-6	TRBD2	-	TGTGCCAGCAGCTTGGCATTAGCGGGAATGAGCACAGATACGCAGTATTTT	CASSLALAGMSTDTQYF
TRBJ1-5	TRBV28	-	many	TGTGCCAGCAGCGTAATCAGCGAGGGCAATCAGCCCCAGCATTTT	CASSVISEGNQPQHF
TRBJ2-7	TRBV6-1	-	many	TGTGCCAGCTCCCTAATGAGCTACGAGCAGTACTTC	CASSLMSYEQYF
TRBJ2-1	TRBV6-9	-	-	TGTGCCAGCAGTTACTCTGGGCCCAATGAGCAGTTCTTC	CASSYSGPNEQFF
TRBJ2-2	TRBV12-3/TRBV12-4	-	many	TGTGCCAGCAGTTTAGAGTCTAGGGGAACCGGGGAGCTGTTTTTT	CASSLESRGTGELFF
TRBJ1-3	TRBV10-3	-	-	TGTGCCACCTTGAGACAGGTCTCTGGAAACACCATATATTTT	CATLRQVSGNTIYF
TRBJ1-5	TRBV6-1	-	few	TGTGCCAGCAGTGAGTGGAGGGGCGCGTATAGCAATCAGCCCCAGCATTTT	CASSEWRGAYSNQPQHF
TRBJ2-5	TRBV20-1	-	many	TGCAGTGCTGGATGGTTGGAGACCCAGTACTTC	CSAGWLETQYF
TRBJ1-3	TRBV28	-	many	TGTGCCAGCAGTTCAGGGACGGATTCTGGAAACACCATATATTTT	CASSSGTDSGNTIYF